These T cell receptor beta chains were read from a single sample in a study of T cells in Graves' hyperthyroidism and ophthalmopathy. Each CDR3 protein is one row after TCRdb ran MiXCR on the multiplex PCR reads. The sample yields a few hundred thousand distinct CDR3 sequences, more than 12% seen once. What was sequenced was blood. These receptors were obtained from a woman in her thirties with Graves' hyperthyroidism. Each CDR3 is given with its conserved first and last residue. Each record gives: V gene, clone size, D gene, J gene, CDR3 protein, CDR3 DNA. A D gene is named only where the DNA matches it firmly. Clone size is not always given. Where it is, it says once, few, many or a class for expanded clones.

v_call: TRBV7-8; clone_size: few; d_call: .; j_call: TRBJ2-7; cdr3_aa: CASSQWGSSPSEQYF; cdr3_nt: TGTGCCAGCAGCCAGTGGGGGAGCTCTCCTAGCGAGCAGTACTTC
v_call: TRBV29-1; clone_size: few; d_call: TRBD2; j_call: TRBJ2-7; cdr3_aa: CSVEGTRPDEQYF; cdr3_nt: TGCAGCGTTGAAGGGACTAGACCTGACGAGCAGTACTTC
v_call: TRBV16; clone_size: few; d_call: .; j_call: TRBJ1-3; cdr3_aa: CASSQSLAGTGNTIYF; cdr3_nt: TGTGCCAGCAGCCAATCTCTCGCAGGGACTGGAAACACCATATATTTT
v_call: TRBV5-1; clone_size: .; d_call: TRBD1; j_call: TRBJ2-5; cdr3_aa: CASSWTGRMETQYF; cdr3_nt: TGCGCCAGCAGCTGGACAGGGCGGATGGAGACCCAGTACTTC
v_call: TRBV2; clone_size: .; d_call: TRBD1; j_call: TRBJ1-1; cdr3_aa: CASRLGQGAPEAFF; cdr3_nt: TGTGCCAGCAGATTGGGACAGGGGGCTCCTGAAGCTTTCTTT
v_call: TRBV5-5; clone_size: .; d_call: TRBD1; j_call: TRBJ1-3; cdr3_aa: CASSLGQGANTIYF; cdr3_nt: TGTGCCAGCAGCCTGGGACAGGGGGCCAACACCATATATTTT
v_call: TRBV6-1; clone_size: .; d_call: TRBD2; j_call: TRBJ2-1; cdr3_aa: CASSTRTSGYNEQFF; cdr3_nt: TGTGCCAGCAGCACCAGGACTAGCGGGTACAATGAGCAGTTCTTC
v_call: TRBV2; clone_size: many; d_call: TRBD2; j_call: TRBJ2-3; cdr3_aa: CASSEGLAGGTDTQYF; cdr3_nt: TGTGCCAGCAGTGAAGGCCTAGCGGGAGGCACAGATACGCAGTATTTT
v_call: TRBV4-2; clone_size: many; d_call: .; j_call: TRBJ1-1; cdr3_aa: CASSQDGRVNTEAFF; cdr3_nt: TGTGCCAGCAGCCAAGACGGCAGGGTGAACACTGAAGCTTTCTTT
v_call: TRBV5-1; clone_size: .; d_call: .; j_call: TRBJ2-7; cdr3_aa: CASSLRSSENEQYF; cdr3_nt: TGCGCCAGCAGCTTGCGGAGCAGTGAAAACGAGCAGTACTTC
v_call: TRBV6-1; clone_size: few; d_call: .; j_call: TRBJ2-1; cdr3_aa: CASRGESYNEQFF; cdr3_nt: TGTGCCAGCAGAGGTGAATCCTACAATGAGCAGTTCTTC
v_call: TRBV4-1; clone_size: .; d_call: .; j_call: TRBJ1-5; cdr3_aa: CASSQLTLSNQPQHF; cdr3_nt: TGCGCCAGCAGCCAATTGACACTCAGCAATCAGCCCCAGCATTTT
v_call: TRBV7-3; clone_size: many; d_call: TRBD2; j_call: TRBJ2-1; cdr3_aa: CASSLTLRRTSGTYNEQFF; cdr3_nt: TGTGCCAGCAGCTTAACGTTAAGGAGGACTAGCGGAACCTACAATGAGCAGTTCTTC
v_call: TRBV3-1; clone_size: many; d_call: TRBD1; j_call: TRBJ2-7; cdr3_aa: CASRSDREPYEQYF; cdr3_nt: TGTGCCAGCAGGTCCGACAGGGAACCCTACGAGCAGTACTTC
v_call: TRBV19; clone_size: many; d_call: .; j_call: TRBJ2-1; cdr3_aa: CASSMRGHYNEQFF; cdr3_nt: TGTGCCAGTAGTATGCGGGGACACTACAATGAGCAGTTCTTC
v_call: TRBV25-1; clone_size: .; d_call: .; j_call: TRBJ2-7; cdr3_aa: CASSSGTKYNEQYF; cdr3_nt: TGTGCCAGCAGTTCCGGGACAAAGTACAATGAGCAGTACTTC
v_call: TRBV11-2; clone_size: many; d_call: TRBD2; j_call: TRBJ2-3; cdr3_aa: CASSSRAGGRDTQYF; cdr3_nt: TGTGCCAGCAGCTCGCGAGCGGGAGGAAGAGATACGCAGTATTTT
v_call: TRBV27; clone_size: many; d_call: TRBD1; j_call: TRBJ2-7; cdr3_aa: CASSLWDRVGEQYF; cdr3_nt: TGTGCCAGCAGTTTATGGGACAGGGTAGGGGAGCAGTACTTC
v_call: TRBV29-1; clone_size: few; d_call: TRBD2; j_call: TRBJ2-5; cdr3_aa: CSVEVAGAEETQYF; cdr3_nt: TGCAGCGTTGAAGTAGCGGGAGCCGAGGAGACCCAGTACTTC
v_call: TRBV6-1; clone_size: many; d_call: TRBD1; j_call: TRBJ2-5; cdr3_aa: CASSYLTDRAQETQYF; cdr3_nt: TGTGCCAGCAGTTACCTAACGGACAGGGCACAAGAGACCCAGTACTTC
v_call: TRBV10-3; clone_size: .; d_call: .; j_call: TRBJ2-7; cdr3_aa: CAISESQQQYF; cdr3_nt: TGTGCCATCAGTGAGTCACAGCAGCAGTACTTC
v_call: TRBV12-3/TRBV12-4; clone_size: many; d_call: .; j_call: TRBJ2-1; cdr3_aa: CASTLDSSSYNEQFF; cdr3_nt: TGTGCCAGCACCCTGGACAGTAGCTCCTACAATGAGCAGTTCTTC
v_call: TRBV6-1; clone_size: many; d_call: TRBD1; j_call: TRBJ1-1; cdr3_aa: CASLTGAGNTEAFF; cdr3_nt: TGTGCCAGCCTGACAGGGGCTGGGAACACTGAAGCTTTCTTT
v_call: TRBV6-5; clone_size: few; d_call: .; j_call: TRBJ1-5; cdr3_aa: CASSYSGTSNQPQHF; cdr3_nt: TGTGCCAGCAGTTACTCGGGGACAAGCAATCAGCCCCAGCATTTT
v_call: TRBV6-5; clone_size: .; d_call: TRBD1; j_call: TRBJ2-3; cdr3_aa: CASSYEQGLPDTQYF; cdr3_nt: TGTGCCAGCAGTTACGAACAGGGGCTCCCAGATACGCAGTATTTT
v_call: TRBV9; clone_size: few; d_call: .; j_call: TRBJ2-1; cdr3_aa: CASSVGHLLGGQFF; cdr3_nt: TGTGCCAGCAGCGTAGGACACCTTCTAGGCGGGCAGTTCTTC
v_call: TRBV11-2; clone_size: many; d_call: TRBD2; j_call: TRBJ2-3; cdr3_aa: CASSLSPSGRDTQYF; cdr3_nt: TGTGCCAGCAGCTTATCTCCTAGCGGGAGAGATACGCAGTATTTT
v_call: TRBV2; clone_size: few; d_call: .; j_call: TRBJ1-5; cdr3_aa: CASSGLRTADQPQHF; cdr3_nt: TGTGCCAGCAGTGGGCTAAGGACAGCCGATCAGCCCCAGCATTTT
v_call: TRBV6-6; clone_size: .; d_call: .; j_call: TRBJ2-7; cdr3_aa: CASSYSRGGISYEQYF; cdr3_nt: TGTGCCAGCAGTTACTCGCGAGGGGGGATTTCCTACGAGCAGTACTTC
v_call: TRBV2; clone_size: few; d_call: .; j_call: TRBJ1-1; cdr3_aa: CASSPGVNTEAFF; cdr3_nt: TGTGCCAGCAGCCCCGGGGTGAACACTGAAGCTTTCTTT
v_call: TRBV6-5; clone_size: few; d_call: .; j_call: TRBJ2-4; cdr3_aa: CASRGGALGKNIQYF; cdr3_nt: TGTGCCAGCAGAGGGGGAGCTCTTGGCAAAAACATTCAGTACTTC
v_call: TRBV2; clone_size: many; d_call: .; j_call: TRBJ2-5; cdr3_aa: CASSPGTKYQETQYF; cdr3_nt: TGTGCCAGCAGTCCCGGGACAAAATACCAAGAGACCCAGTACTTC
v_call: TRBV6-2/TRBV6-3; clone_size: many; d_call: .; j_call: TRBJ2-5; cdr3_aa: CASSSKGGLGETQYF; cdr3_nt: TGTGCCAGCAGTTCCAAGGGGGGGCTGGGAGAGACCCAGTACTTC
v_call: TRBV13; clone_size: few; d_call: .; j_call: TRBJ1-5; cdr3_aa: CASSLRLGEPQHF; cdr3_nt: TGTGCCAGCAGTTTGAGGCTTGGGGAGCCCCAGCATTTT
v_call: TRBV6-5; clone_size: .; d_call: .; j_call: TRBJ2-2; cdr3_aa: CASSYSGRVGELFF; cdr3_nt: TGTGCCAGCAGTTATAGTGGCAGGGTCGGGGAGCTGTTTTTT
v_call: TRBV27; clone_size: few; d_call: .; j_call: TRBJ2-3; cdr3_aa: CASSLSFRGTDTQYF; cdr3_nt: TGTGCCAGCAGTTTATCTTTTCGTGGCACAGATACGCAGTATTTT
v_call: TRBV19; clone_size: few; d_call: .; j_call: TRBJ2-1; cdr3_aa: CASSMYGGGLFYNEQFF; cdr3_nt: TGTGCCAGTAGTATGTACGGAGGCGGTTTATTCTACAATGAGCAGTTCTTC
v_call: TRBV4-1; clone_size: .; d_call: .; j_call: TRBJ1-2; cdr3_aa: CASSQRTIELRGGYTF; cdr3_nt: TGCGCCAGCAGCCAACGAACGATCGAGCTTAGAGGGGGCTACACCTTC
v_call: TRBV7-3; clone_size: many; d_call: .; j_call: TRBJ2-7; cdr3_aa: CASSLTVGYEQYF; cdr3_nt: TGTGCCAGCAGCTTAACGGTAGGGTACGAGCAGTACTTC
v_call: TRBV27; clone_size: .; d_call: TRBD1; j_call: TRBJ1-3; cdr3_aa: CASSPRYTRDRGQGNTIYF; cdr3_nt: TGTGCCAGCAGTCCTAGATACACTCGGGACAGGGGGCAAGGAAACACCATATATTTT
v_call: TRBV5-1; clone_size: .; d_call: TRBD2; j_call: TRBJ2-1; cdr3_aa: CASSAGLADYNEQFF; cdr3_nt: TGCGCCAGCAGCGCGGGACTAGCGGATTACAATGAGCAGTTCTTC
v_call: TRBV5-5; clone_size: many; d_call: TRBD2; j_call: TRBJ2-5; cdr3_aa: CASSWDWREGRLETQYF; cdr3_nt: TGTGCCAGCAGCTGGGATTGGCGGGAGGGCCGATTGGAGACCCAGTACTTC
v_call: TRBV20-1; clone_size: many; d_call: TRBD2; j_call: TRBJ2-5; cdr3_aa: CSADQLAGGMETQYF; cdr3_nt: TGCAGTGCCGACCAACTAGCGGGAGGCATGGAGACCCAGTACTTC
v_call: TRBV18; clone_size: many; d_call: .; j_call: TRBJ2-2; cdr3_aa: CASSPPSRGNTGELFF; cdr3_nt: TGTGCCAGCTCACCACCTTCGAGGGGGAACACCGGGGAGCTGTTTTTT
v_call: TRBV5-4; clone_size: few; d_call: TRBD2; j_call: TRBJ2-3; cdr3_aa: CASSRGRQSADTQYF; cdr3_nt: TGTGCCAGCAGCCGCGGGAGACAGAGCGCAGATACGCAGTATTTT
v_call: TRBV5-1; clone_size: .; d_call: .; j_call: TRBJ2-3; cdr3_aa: CASSFVEGSITDTQYF; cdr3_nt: TGCGCCAGCAGCTTTGTAGAGGGGTCTATCACAGATACGCAGTATTTT
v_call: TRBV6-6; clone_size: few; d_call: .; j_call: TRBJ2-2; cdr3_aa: CASSYHQGATGELFF; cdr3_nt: TGTGCCAGCAGTTACCACCAGGGAGCCACCGGGGAGCTGTTTTTT
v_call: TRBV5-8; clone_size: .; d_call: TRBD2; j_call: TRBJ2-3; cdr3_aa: CASSSLAARTDTQYF; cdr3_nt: TGTGCCAGCAGCTCCCTAGCGGCCCGCACAGATACGCAGTATTTT
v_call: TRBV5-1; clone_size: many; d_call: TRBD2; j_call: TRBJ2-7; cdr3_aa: CASSTGTSGIEQYF; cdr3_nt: TGCGCCAGCAGCACCGGGACTAGCGGGATCGAGCAGTACTTC
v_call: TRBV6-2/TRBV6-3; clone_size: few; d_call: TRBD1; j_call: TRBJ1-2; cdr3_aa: CASSYSGQPSDGYTF; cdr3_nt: TGTGCCAGCAGTTACTCGGGACAGCCCAGTGATGGCTACACCTTC
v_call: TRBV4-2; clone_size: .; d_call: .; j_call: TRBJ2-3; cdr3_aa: CASSTGQTDTQYF; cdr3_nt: TGTGCCAGCAGTACGGGGCAGACAGATACGCAGTATTTT
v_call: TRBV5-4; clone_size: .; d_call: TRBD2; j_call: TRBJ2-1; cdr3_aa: CASSTEAGPGGNEQFF; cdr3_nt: TGTGCCAGCAGCACCGAGGCGGGTCCGGGGGGAAATGAGCAGTTCTTC
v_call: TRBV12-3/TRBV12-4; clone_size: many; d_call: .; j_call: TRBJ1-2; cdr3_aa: CASSLGTGYTF; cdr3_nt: TGTGCCAGCAGTTTAGGGACGGGCTACACCTTC
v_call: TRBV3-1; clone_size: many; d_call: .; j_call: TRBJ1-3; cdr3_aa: CASSLQGTSGNTIYF; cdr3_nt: TGTGCCAGCAGTCTTCAGGGGACCTCTGGAAACACCATATATTTT
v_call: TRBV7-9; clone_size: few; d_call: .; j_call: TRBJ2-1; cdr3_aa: CASIKALGAGYNEQFF; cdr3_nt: TGTGCCAGCATCAAGGCCTTGGGGGCTGGTTACAATGAGCAGTTCTTC
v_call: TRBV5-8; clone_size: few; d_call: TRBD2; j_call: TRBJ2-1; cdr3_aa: CASASGLAVLNEQFF; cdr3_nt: TGTGCCAGCGCCTCAGGACTAGCGGTGCTCAATGAGCAGTTCTTC
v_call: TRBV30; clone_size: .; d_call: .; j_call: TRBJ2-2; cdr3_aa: CAWSYSLRGVGGTGELFF; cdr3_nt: TGTGCCTGGAGTTATTCGCTGAGGGGGGTCGGAGGGACCGGGGAGCTGTTTTTT
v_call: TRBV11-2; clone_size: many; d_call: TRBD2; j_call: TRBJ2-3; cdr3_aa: CASSLALSSGGLTDTQYF; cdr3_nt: TGTGCCAGCAGCTTAGCGTTGTCTAGCGGGGGCCTCACAGATACGCAGTATTTT
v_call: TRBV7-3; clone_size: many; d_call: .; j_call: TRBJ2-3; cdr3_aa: CASSIMSGADTQYF; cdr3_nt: TGTGCCAGCAGCATTATGTCTGGGGCAGATACGCAGTATTTT